Listed here are 16 T cell receptor beta chains from one sample, sequenced in a study of T cell responses to AZD1222 COVID-19 vaccine (dated by TCRdb to about 2021). Library generation was performed with the immunoSEQ multiplex PCR assay. TCRdb re-hosts the immuneACCESS table, in-frame sequences only. Its copies lack some clones; in the studies checked, an unresolved V gene accounts for under half of them, and the cause for the rest is not known. In this sample the table shows under 150,000 clones, about 92% of which occur a single time. In total, the top ten clones hold about 3% of the sample. The time point label of this sample denotes: baseline before first vaccination. Sequenced here: peripheral blood, sampled on day 0 of AZD1222 vaccination. These receptors were taken from an adult in good health.

The rearrangement uses TRBV6-4 and TRBJ1-1; TRBD1 matches at 8 bases. Germline V gene sequence: CDR1 MRHNA, CDR2 SNTAGT. The CDR3 has 14 amino acids. V trimming: 2 bases; J trimming: 4 bases; junction bases outside the gene matches: 3. This CDR3 is CASSDGQGATEAFF. The DNA for the CDR3 is TGTGCCAGCAGTGACGGGCAGGGGGCCACTGAAGCTTTCTTT.

J is TRBJ1-5 and V is TRBV11-2; 11 bases match TRBD1. The J segment lost 9 bases and the V segment lost 5 bases, leaving 6 bases of the junction unmatched. The germline gives CDR1 SGHAT, CDR2 FQNNGV. This CDR3 spans 14 amino acids. CDR3 sequence reads: CASSRDRGVRPQHF. Here the CDR3 DNA reads TGTGCCAGCAGCAGGGACAGGGGGGTTCGGCCCCAGCATTTT.

This chain joins TRBV7-8 and TRBJ1-6, with no clear D. This CDR3 comprises 12 residues. V gave up 5 bases and J gave up 10 bases, with 9 bases separating them. Germline assignment: CDR1 SGHVS and CDR2 FQNEAQ. DNA for the CDR3: TGTGCCAGCAGCCGCCTGGAGTCACCCCTCCACTTT. This sequence encodes CASSRLESPLHF. Drawing the rest from reference TRBV7-8 and TRBJ1-6, the complete variable domain is GAGVSQSPRYKVAKRGQDVALRCDPISGHVSLFWYQQALGQGPEFLTYFQNEAQLDKSGLPSDRFFAERPEGSVSTLKIQRTQQEDSAVYLCASSRLESPLHFGNGTRLTVT.

The CDR3 here is CANRGETQYF. CDR3 nucleotide sequence: TGCGCCAACCGGGGGGAGACCCAGTACTTC. V is TRBV5-1 and J is TRBJ2-5; possibly TRBD2 for D (6 bases). V shed 9 bases and J shed 5 bases, with 8 bases lying between them. This CDR3 spans 10 amino acids. Germline assignment: CDR1 SGHRS and CDR2 YFSETQ.

V and J are TRBV6-5 and TRBJ1-6; the D is unclear. CDR3 length equals 15 residues. The germline CDR1 and CDR2 sequences are MNHEY and SVGAGI. V gave up 0 bases and J gave up 6 bases, with 9 bases separating them. In nucleotides, the CDR3 is TGTGCCAGCAGTTACTCAGAGGGCTTTAATTCACCCCTCCACTTT. The encoded protein is CASSYSEGFNSPLHF.

This chain joins TRBV20-1 and TRBJ1-4; maybe TRBD1 (5 bases). The CDR3 spans 16 residues. Trimming removed 3 bases at V and 0 bases at J, with 14 bases between. Germline V gene sequence: CDR1 DFQATT, CDR2 SNEGSKA (reference sequence). The CDR3 sequence: CSASTGQLATNEKLFF. CDR3 nucleotide sequence: TGCAGTGCTAGTACGGGGCAATTGGCAACTAATGAAAAACTGTTTTTT.

The chain has TRBV5-3 and TRBJ1-2; D perhaps matches TRBD1 (5 bases). TRBV5-3 counts as an open reading frame of uncertain function. V was cut by 9 bases and J by 4 bases, with 13 bases left in between. The CDR3 runs 12 residues. DNA of the CDR3: TGTGCCAACTCGGGGCTTTGCTATGGCTACACCTTC. It codes for CANSGLCYGYTF.

The CDR3 DNA reads TGTGCCAGCACCCCATCCATTGGGGACACCATATATTTT. It translates to CASTPSIGDTIYF. The chain links TRBV6-6 to TRBJ1-3; D is ambiguous. With 7 bases removed from V and 8 bases from J, the gap between germline ends came to 15 bases. CDR1 and CDR2 from the germline V gene are MNHNY and SVGAGI (reference sequence). The CDR3 is 13 residues long.

J is TRBJ2-7 and V is TRBV12-3 or TRBV12-4, with D unresolved. CDR3 length: 12 amino acids. The V end lost 7 bases, the J end lost 1 base, and 8 bases lay between the germline ends. CDR3: CASKSGSYEQYF. The CDR3 DNA reads as TGTGCCAGCAAATCAGGTTCCTACGAGCAGTACTTC.

The CDR3 bases are TGTGCCAGCAGCACCGGGACAGCCTTGATCTACACCTTC. This encodes CASSTGTALIYTF. J is TRBJ1-2 and V is TRBV12-3 or TRBV12-4, with TRBD1 matching 7 bases. The CDR3 length is 13 residues. Trimming cost V 6 bases and J 10 bases; bases outside gene matches: 11.

V is TRBV21-1 and J is TRBJ1-2. TRBV21-1 is annotated as a pseudogene. The CDR3 has 15 amino acids. The CDR3 nucleotides are TGTGCCAGCAGCCCCTTAGGTCATACTAACTATGGCTACACCTTC. Amino acids: CASSPLGHTNYGYTF.

V usage is TRBV6-6 and J usage is TRBJ2-2; either TRBD1 or TRBD2 may fit D (5 bases each). The CDR3 length is 14 residues. Germline V gene lookup returns CDR1 MNHNY and CDR2 SVGAGI (reference sequence). V shed 4 bases and J shed 6 bases, with 12 bases lying between them. For the CDR3, the DNA is TGTGCCAGCAGTTCCCCACTGGGGGCCGGGGAGCTGTTTTTT. Translating it yields CASSSPLGAGELFF.

This chain links TRBV6-4 with TRBJ2-2, with D tentatively TRBD1 (6 bases). This CDR3 spans 14 amino acids. V was trimmed by 8 bases and J by 3 bases, leaving 13 bases between them. Germline V CDR1 and CDR2: MRHNA, SNTAGT. This CDR3 reads CASRKSGDTGELFF. The CDR3 DNA follows: TGTGCCAGCCGCAAGTCAGGGGACACCGGGGAGCTGTTTTTT.

The V call is TRBV10-1, the J call TRBJ1-1; D gene ambiguous. Looked up from germline, CDR1 is WNHNN and CDR2 is SYGVQD (reference sequence). V lost 7 bases to trimming and J lost 11 bases, with 14 bases between them. This CDR3 has 11 residues. The DNA for the CDR3 is TGCGCCAGCATTGGGTCCTGGTTGGCTTTCTTT. Amino acid sequence: CASIGSWLAFF.

The chain combines TRBV28 with TRBJ1-2, with 8 bases aligning to TRBD1. CDR1 and CDR2 (germline): MDHEN, SYDVKM. V dropped 9 bases and J dropped 7; count of bases not matched to a gene: 4. This CDR3 has 11 amino acids. The chain's CDR3 is CASRQGPGYTF. The CDR3 nucleotides are TGTGCCAGTAGACAGGGGCCTGGCTACACCTTC.

The chain links TRBV5-1 to TRBJ2-7; TRBD1 agrees at 7 bases. The V and J ends lost 1 base and 0 bases, in that order; junction bases with no gene match: 4. The CDR3 loop spans 15 amino acids. Per the germline V gene, CDR1 is SGHRS and CDR2 is YFSETQ. The CDR3 region has the DNA TGCGCCAGCAGCTTGTTGGGGACAGTCTCCTACGAGCAGTACTTC. Residues: CASSLLGTVSYEQYF.